This is a list of T cell receptor beta chains from one sample in a study of blood T cell repertoires in COVID-19. Profiled with immunoSEQ multiplex PCR; TCRdb holds only in-frame clones, not every one. This table holds some 340,000 clones, 90% found once. The source material was PBMCs or T cells enriched from blood (not recorded which). These TCRs come from a young woman who had been exposed to COVID-19. Both conserved end residues are part of each CDR3. Each record gives: D gene, clone size, J gene, V gene, CDR3 protein, CDR3 DNA. The D gene is left open where the match is weak. Part of the rows lack a size; the others show once, few, many or a class for expanded clones.

d_gene: .
abundance: .
j_gene: TRBJ1-6
v_gene: TRBV28
CDR3aa: CASSPGQLYNSPLHF
CDR3nt: TGTGCCAGCAGCCCCGGACAGCTCTATAATTCACCCCTCCACTTT

d_gene: TRBD1
abundance: .
j_gene: TRBJ1-5
v_gene: TRBV5-1
CDR3aa: CASSSGTGFNQPQHF
CDR3nt: TGCGCCAGCAGCAGCGGGACAGGGTTCAATCAGCCCCAGCATTTT

d_gene: .
abundance: .
j_gene: TRBJ1-4
v_gene: TRBV7-9
CDR3aa: CASSHGRDTGPEKLFF
CDR3nt: TGTGCCAGCAGCCATGGTCGGGACACGGGACCTGAAAAACTGTTTTTT

d_gene: TRBD1
abundance: .
j_gene: TRBJ2-7
v_gene: TRBV7-8
CDR3aa: CASSPRDRTGRKF
CDR3nt: TGTGCCAGCAGCCCTCGGGACAGGACAGGGCGAAAATTC

d_gene: TRBD2
abundance: .
j_gene: TRBJ2-3
v_gene: TRBV9
CDR3aa: CASSVAWASGGADTQYF
CDR3nt: TGTGCCAGCAGCGTAGCATGGGCTAGCGGGGGGGCAGATACGCAGTATTTT

d_gene: .
abundance: once
j_gene: TRBJ1-2
v_gene: TRBV29-1
CDR3aa: CSVVGQNSLSYGYTF
CDR3nt: TGCAGCGTTGTTGGACAGAACAGTTTATCGTATGGCTACACCTTC

d_gene: TRBD2
abundance: .
j_gene: TRBJ2-7
v_gene: TRBV6-2/TRBV6-3
CDR3aa: CASSRPSGSSYEQYF
CDR3nt: TGTGCCAGCAGTCGACCTAGCGGGAGCTCCTACGAGCAGTACTTC

d_gene: .
abundance: .
j_gene: TRBJ1-1
v_gene: TRBV5-1
CDR3aa: CASRKTVNTEAFF
CDR3nt: TGCGCCAGCAGGAAGACAGTGAACACTGAAGCTTTCTTT

d_gene: .
abundance: .
j_gene: TRBJ2-5
v_gene: TRBV19
CDR3aa: CASSVPGESETQYF
CDR3nt: TGTGCCAGTAGTGTCCCAGGGGAGTCGGAGACCCAGTACTTC

d_gene: TRBD1
abundance: once
j_gene: TRBJ1-1
v_gene: TRBV5-6
CDR3aa: CASSHRQGFITEAFF
CDR3nt: TGTGCCAGCAGCCACAGACAGGGCTTTATCACTGAAGCTTTCTTT

d_gene: TRBD1
abundance: .
j_gene: TRBJ1-2
v_gene: TRBV6-5
CDR3aa: CASSYSVQGGTYTF
CDR3nt: TGTGCCAGCAGTTACTCGGTACAGGGGGGGACCTACACCTTC

d_gene: .
abundance: few
j_gene: TRBJ2-6
v_gene: TRBV18
CDR3aa: CASSSTGDYGANVLTF
CDR3nt: TGTGCCAGCTCATCAACGGGGGATTATGGGGCCAACGTCCTGACTTTC

d_gene: .
abundance: .
j_gene: TRBJ1-2
v_gene: TRBV19
CDR3aa: CASSTWTDAGYGYTF
CDR3nt: TGTGCCAGTAGTACATGGACCGATGCAGGGTATGGCTACACCTTC

d_gene: .
abundance: .
j_gene: TRBJ2-7
v_gene: TRBV12-3/TRBV12-4
CDR3aa: CASSLRGTYEQYF
CDR3nt: TGTGCCAGCAGTTTAAGGGGAACCTACGAGCAGTACTTC

d_gene: .
abundance: .
j_gene: TRBJ1-3
v_gene: TRBV5-1
CDR3aa: CASSQAGAFTGNTIYF
CDR3nt: TGCGCCAGCAGCCAGGCTGGGGCCTTTACTGGAAACACCATATATTTT

d_gene: TRBD2
abundance: .
j_gene: TRBJ2-7
v_gene: TRBV10-3
CDR3aa: CATTRGGPSSYEQYF
CDR3nt: TGTGCCACGACGCGGGGGGGCCCGAGCTCCTACGAGCAGTACTTC

d_gene: TRBD2
abundance: .
j_gene: TRBJ2-3
v_gene: TRBV4-2
CDR3aa: CASSQDGRGRTDTQYF
CDR3nt: TGTGCCAGCAGCCAAGATGGGAGGGGACGCACAGATACGCAGTATTTT

d_gene: .
abundance: .
j_gene: TRBJ2-2
v_gene: TRBV6-5
CDR3aa: CASSHNRELFF
CDR3nt: TGTGCCAGCAGCCACAACAGGGAGCTGTTTTTT

d_gene: TRBD2
abundance: .
j_gene: TRBJ2-1
v_gene: TRBV5-1
CDR3aa: CASSWTSNEQFF
CDR3nt: TGCGCCAGCAGCTGGACTAGCAATGAGCAGTTCTTC

d_gene: .
abundance: once
j_gene: TRBJ1-4
v_gene: TRBV2
CDR3aa: CASSFRSRTNEKLFF
CDR3nt: TGTGCCAGCAGTTTCAGATCTAGGACTAATGAAAAACTGTTTTTT

d_gene: .
abundance: .
j_gene: TRBJ2-3
v_gene: TRBV29-1
CDR3aa: CSVVAGPRDTQYF
CDR3nt: TGCAGCGTTGTGGCAGGGCCAAGGGATACGCAGTATTTT

d_gene: TRBD1
abundance: once
j_gene: TRBJ1-1
v_gene: TRBV19
CDR3aa: CASSVQGMNTEAFF
CDR3nt: TGTGCCAGTAGTGTACAGGGGATGAACACTGAAGCTTTCTTT

d_gene: TRBD1
abundance: .
j_gene: TRBJ1-6
v_gene: TRBV25-1
CDR3aa: CASSQTGKSPLHF
CDR3nt: TGTGCCAGCAGTCAGACAGGGAAGTCACCCCTCCACTTT

d_gene: TRBD1
abundance: .
j_gene: TRBJ2-7
v_gene: TRBV19
CDR3aa: CASSGPRDRGSYEQYF
CDR3nt: TGTGCCAGTAGTGGACCCCGGGACAGGGGCTCCTACGAGCAGTACTTC

d_gene: .
abundance: .
j_gene: TRBJ1-2
v_gene: TRBV28
CDR3aa: CASSLKVSTESYGYTF
CDR3nt: TGTGCCAGCAGTTTAAAGGTCTCTACGGAGAGCTATGGCTACACCTTC

d_gene: TRBD1
abundance: .
j_gene: TRBJ1-5
v_gene: TRBV3-1/TRBV3-2
CDR3aa: CASSPPGQGLSNQPQHF
CDR3nt: TGTGCCAGCAGCCCGCCGGGACAGGGTCTTAGCAATCAGCCCCAGCATTTT

d_gene: TRBD1
abundance: once
j_gene: TRBJ2-2
v_gene: TRBV6-4
CDR3aa: CASSRDSDTGELFF
CDR3nt: TGTGCCAGCAGCCGGGACAGCGACACCGGGGAGCTGTTTTTT

d_gene: .
abundance: .
j_gene: TRBJ1-4
v_gene: TRBV9
CDR3aa: CASSVDVGVEKLFF
CDR3nt: TGTGCCAGCAGCGTAGATGTAGGGGTTGAAAAACTGTTTTTT

d_gene: TRBD1
abundance: .
j_gene: TRBJ2-2
v_gene: TRBV4-2
CDR3aa: CASSQDLTGVGELFF
CDR3nt: TGTGCCAGCAGCCAAGATTTGACAGGGGTTGGGGAGCTGTTTTTT

d_gene: .
abundance: once
j_gene: TRBJ1-1
v_gene: TRBV9
CDR3aa: CASSAPGSNTEAFF
CDR3nt: TGTGCCAGCAGCGCACCGGGATCGAACACTGAAGCTTTCTTT

d_gene: .
abundance: .
j_gene: TRBJ1-4
v_gene: TRBV6-2/TRBV6-3
CDR3aa: CASSSDKTGPNEKLFF
CDR3nt: TGTGCCAGCAGTTCCGACAAGACAGGACCGAATGAAAAACTGTTTTTT

d_gene: .
abundance: once
j_gene: TRBJ2-7
v_gene: TRBV5-1
CDR3aa: CASSLEFSRGIVYF
CDR3nt: TGCGCCAGCAGCTTGGAGTTTAGCAGGGGAATCGTGTACTTC

d_gene: TRBD1
abundance: .
j_gene: TRBJ1-4
v_gene: TRBV4-2
CDR3aa: CASSPSDRGNEKLFF
CDR3nt: TGTGCCAGCAGCCCCTCGGACAGGGGAAATGAAAAACTGTTTTTT

d_gene: TRBD2
abundance: .
j_gene: TRBJ2-1
v_gene: TRBV19
CDR3aa: CASTRDGGASYNEQFF
CDR3nt: TGTGCCAGTACAAGGGACGGGGGGGCATCCTACAATGAGCAGTTCTTC

d_gene: TRBD1
abundance: .
j_gene: TRBJ2-7
v_gene: TRBV19
CDR3aa: CASSIGQGTSYEQYF
CDR3nt: TGTGCCAGTAGTATTGGACAGGGGACCTCCTACGAGCAGTACTTC

d_gene: .
abundance: once
j_gene: TRBJ2-7
v_gene: TRBV5-5
CDR3aa: CASSLLLGSPITYEQYF
CDR3nt: TGTGCCAGCAGCCTTCTTTTGGGCAGCCCGATTACCTACGAGCAGTACTTC

d_gene: TRBD2
abundance: .
j_gene: TRBJ2-7
v_gene: TRBV14
CDR3aa: CASSQGRLAGGFYEQYF
CDR3nt: TGTGCCAGCAGCCAAGGGAGACTAGCGGGGGGTTTCTACGAGCAGTACTTC

d_gene: TRBD2
abundance: .
j_gene: TRBJ2-4
v_gene: TRBV7-9
CDR3aa: CASSPTSGENRNIQYF
CDR3nt: TGTGCCAGCAGCCCCACTAGCGGGGAGAATAGAAACATTCAGTACTTC

d_gene: TRBD1
abundance: once
j_gene: TRBJ1-4
v_gene: TRBV10-3
CDR3aa: CAISDKGTGDEKLFF
CDR3nt: TGTGCCATCAGTGATAAGGGGACAGGGGATGAAAAACTGTTTTTT

d_gene: TRBD1
abundance: .
j_gene: TRBJ1-5
v_gene: TRBV5-6
CDR3aa: CASSGTGNQPQHF
CDR3nt: TGTGCCAGCAGCGGGACAGGGAATCAGCCCCAGCATTTT